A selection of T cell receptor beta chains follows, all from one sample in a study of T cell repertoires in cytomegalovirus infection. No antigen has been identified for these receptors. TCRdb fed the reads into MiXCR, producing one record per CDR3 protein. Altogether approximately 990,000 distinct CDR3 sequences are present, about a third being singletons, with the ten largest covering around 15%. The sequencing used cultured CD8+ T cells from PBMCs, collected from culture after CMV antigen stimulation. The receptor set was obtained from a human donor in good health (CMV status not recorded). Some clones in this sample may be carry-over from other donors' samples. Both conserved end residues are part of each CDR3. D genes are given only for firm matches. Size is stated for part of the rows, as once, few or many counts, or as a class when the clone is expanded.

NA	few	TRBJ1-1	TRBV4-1	CASSHTGVNTEAFF
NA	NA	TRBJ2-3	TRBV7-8	CASSLGFGATDTQYF
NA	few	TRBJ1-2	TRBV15	CATRDIRFNYGYTF
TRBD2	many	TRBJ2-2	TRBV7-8	CASSTRTSGGENTGELFF
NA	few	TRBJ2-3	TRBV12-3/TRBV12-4	CASSLERDTYTQYF
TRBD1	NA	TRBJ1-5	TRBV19	CAGREGQDQPQHF
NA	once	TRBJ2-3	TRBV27	CASSSLGGGGAYADTQYF
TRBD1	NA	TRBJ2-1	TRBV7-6	CTSSPTGGWYNEQFF
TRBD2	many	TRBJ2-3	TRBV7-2	CASSLGFLAGSTDTQYF
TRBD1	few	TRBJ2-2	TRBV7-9	CARDRVSGELFF
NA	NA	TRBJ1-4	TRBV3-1	CASRSIRGLGEKLFF